This T cell receptor beta chain was sequenced in a study of identical twins. This clonotype occurred many times. Antigen specificity is unknown. The study, taken as a whole, reports: Models predicted less out-of-frame TCR alpha sharing in monozygotic twins than was found.

TCRdb used MiXCR to reprocess the 5' RACE reads, holding one entry per CDR3 protein. Of more than 650,000 distinct CDR3 sequences in the sample, around 6.1% were seen once. The CDR3 is 17 amino acids. Trimming took 5 bases from V and 0 from J, leaving 16 bases between them. The germline V gene has CDR1 KGHDR and CDR2 SFDVKD. The chain carries TRBV24-1 and TRBJ2-1, with a weak D call TRBD2 (7 bases). Source material: naive T cells sorted from blood. The TCR sequence derives from a man aged 18 to 30 in good health. CDR3 in DNA: TGTGCCACCAGTGGGGGGGGGGCCTTGAGCTCCTACAATGAGCAGTTCTTC. Residues: CATSGGGALSSYNEQFF.